The next 20 T cell receptor beta chains were all read from a single sample in a study of CD8 T cell repertoires and HIV-1 epitope variants. Sequenced by immunoSEQ multiplex PCR; TCRdb stores in-frame clones only, minus some. Altogether thousands of clones are present, about 69% being singletons, with the ten largest covering around 40%. Their target antigens are unknown. The sequencing sample was made of cultured CD8+ T cells derived from PBMCs. These receptors were obtained from a male donor with HIV.

The genes are TRBV28 and TRBJ1-2; D uncertain. The germline gives CDR1 MDHEN, CDR2 SYDVKM. V was clipped by 2 bases and J by 3 bases, with 7 bases between them. There are 13 residues in the CDR3. CDR3 DNA: TGTGCCAGCAGTTTAACTGCGGACTATGGCTACACCTTC. Its protein product is CASSLTADYGYTF.

The table lists this clone with a few counts. In nucleotides, the CDR3 is TGTGCCAGCTCCCGACTCTCATTCCTGGAGCAGTACTTC. It is translated as CASSRLSFLEQYF. The chain carries TRBV27 and TRBJ2-7; no reliable D call. The CDR3 sequence is 13 residues long. Looked up from germline, CDR1 is MNHEY and CDR2 is SMNVEV (reference sequence). Between the trimmed V and J ends, which lost 8 bases and 7 bases, there was a span of 18 bases.

This clone has a handful of counts. The V gene is TRBV19, the J gene TRBJ1-1; D is unresolved. V lost 8 bases to trimming and J lost 1 base, with 8 bases between them. The CDR3 is 12 residues long. Germline V gene lookup returns CDR1 LNHDA and CDR2 SQIVND (reference sequence). In DNA, the CDR3 is TGTGCCAGTCAGTGGGGGAACACTGAAGCTTTCTTT. Amino acids: CASQWGNTEAFF.

This clone was picked up a small number of times. The rearrangement joins TRBV5-6 to TRBJ1-6; D is ambiguous. The length of the CDR3 is 13 residues. The germline gives CDR1 SGHDT, CDR2 YYEEEE. Deletions cut 0 bases from V and 9 bases from J, with 7 bases between. CDR3 sequence: CASSLGAVSPLHF. The DNA for the CDR3 is TGTGCCAGCAGCTTGGGTGCGGTTTCACCCCTCCACTTT.

The chain recombines TRBV6-5 with TRBJ2-5; D uncertain. The CDR3 loop spans 14 amino acids. V was pared by 7 bases and J by 5 bases, with 17 bases between. Germline V gene lookup returns CDR1 MNHEY and CDR2 SVGAGI. In DNA form, the CDR3 reads TGTGCCAGCACCCCCAGCTTCGACCGGGAGACCCAGTACTTC. Amino acids: CASTPSFDRETQYF.

This clone was recorded a few times. This chain connects TRBV7-6 to TRBJ1-3; D may be TRBD1 (5 bases). The CDR3 runs 15 residues. Per the germline V gene, CDR1 is SGHVS and CDR2 is FNYEAQ. The V and J ends lost 5 bases and 4 bases respectively, with 15 bases between them. This CDR3 is CASSIEPGRGNTIYF. The CDR3 coding sequence is TGTGCCAGCAGCATAGAACCGGGACGAGGAAACACCATATATTTT.

This clone was detected only a few times. The gene calls are TRBV28 and TRBJ1-1; D possibly corresponds to TRBD1 (6 bases). Germline V gene data show CDR1 as MDHEN and CDR2 as SYDVKM. V was trimmed by 3 bases and J by 14 bases, leaving 16 bases between them. This CDR3 comprises 12 residues. CDR3 loop: CASSFRRTGGFF. CDR3 nucleotides: TGTGCCAGCAGTTTTCGGAGGACGGGGGGCTTCTTT.

This clone showed up just a few times. The chain has TRBV11-1 and TRBJ2-3; no clear D. From germline, CDR1 is SGHAT and CDR2 FQDESV (reference sequence). The V gene lost 1 base and the J gene lost 2 bases, with 13 bases spanning the gap. CDR3 size: 16 residues. The CDR3 here is CASSLVPSLTTDTQYF. Written as DNA, the CDR3 is TGTGCCAGCAGCTTAGTCCCTAGTCTTACCACAGATACGCAGTATTTT.

This rearrangement joins TRBV2 to TRBJ2-5; the match to TRBD1 covers 9 bases. This CDR3 spans 17 amino acids. V was clipped by 4 bases and J by 5 bases; unmatched bases: 14. The germline gives CDR1 SNHLY, CDR2 FYNNEI. In nucleotides, the CDR3 is TGTGCCAGCAGTGTGTCTCCGGACAGGGGTCTCTTGGAGACCCAGTACTTC. It translates to CASSVSPDRGLLETQYF.

The V gene is TRBV11-2, the J gene TRBJ2-5; D is unclear. V lost 1 base to trimming and J lost 0 bases, with 9 bases between them. The CDR3 runs to 15 residues. Germline V gene lookup returns CDR1 SGHAT and CDR2 FQNNGV. The CDR3 is CASSLAGQYQETQYF. In nucleotides, the CDR3 is TGTGCCAGCAGCTTAGCGGGCCAGTACCAAGAGACCCAGTACTTC. Full variable domain (outside the CDR3, taken from reference TRBV11-2 and TRBJ2-5): EAGVAQSPRYKIIEKRQSVAFWCNPISGHATLYWYQQILGQGPKLLIQFQNNGVVDDSQLPKDRFSAERLKGVDSTLKIQPAKLEDSAVYLCASSLAGQYQETQYFGPGTRLLVL.

The V call is TRBV5-1, the J call TRBJ2-7, with 7 bases that match TRBD2. This CDR3 contains 15 residues. Germline V gene lookup returns CDR1 SGHRS and CDR2 YFSETQ. V trimming: 1 base; J trimming: 0 bases; junction bases outside the gene matches: 4. CDR3 amino acids: CASSLNGGSSYEQYF. In nucleotides, the CDR3 is TGCGCCAGCAGCTTGAACGGGGGGAGCTCCTACGAGCAGTACTTC.

The chain couples TRBV5-4 to TRBJ2-2, with D tentatively TRBD2 (5 bases). Per the germline V gene, CDR1 is SGHNT and CDR2 is YYREEE (reference sequence). The CDR3 loop spans 12 amino acids. Trimming shortened V by 4 bases and J by 5 bases, and 6 bases separated the two germline ends. For the CDR3, the DNA is TGTGCCAGCAGCGGAGGAACCGGGGAGCTGTTTTTT. It specifies CASSGGTGELFF.

This clone was seen once. The J gene is TRBJ2-7, the V gene TRBV4-3, with 11 bases aligning to TRBD2. Germline CDR1 LGHNA, CDR2 YSLEER. This CDR3 is built from 16 residues. J was trimmed by 3 bases and V by 0 bases; bases with no gene match: 4. The CDR3 coding sequence is TGCGCCAGCAGCCAAGATTACGGGACTAGCGGCTACGAGCAGTACTTC. Translating it yields CASSQDYGTSGYEQYF.

This clone appeared once. V usage is TRBV6-5 and J usage is TRBJ2-1; TRBD2 agrees at 9 bases. CDR1 and CDR2 (germline): MNHEY, SVGAGI. Unmatched junction bases numbered 10, after V lost 2 bases and J lost 8 bases. The CDR3 length is 16 residues. CDR3 nucleotide sequence: TGTGCCAGCAGTTACGGAAGTAGCGGGGGTTGGGATGAGCAGTTCTTC. Translating it yields CASSYGSSGGWDEQFF.

In this sample, this clone turned up a few times. The V call is TRBV5-4, the J call TRBJ1-4; 9 nucleotides align to TRBD1. The CDR3 length is 16 residues. From germline, CDR1 is SGHNT and CDR2 YYREEE (reference sequence). J gave up 8 bases and V 2 bases, and 10 bases lay outside the gene matches. The CDR3 DNA is TGTGCCAGCAGCTTTTCGGGACAGGGTTTAGGAGAAAAACTGTTTTTT. This gives the protein CASSFSGQGLGEKLFF.

The rearrangement links TRBV7-8 to TRBJ2-7; D could derive from TRBD1 or TRBD2 (5 bases each). This CDR3 contains 15 residues. Germline CDR1 and CDR2: SGHVS and FQNEAQ. The ends were cut back, 4 bases at V and 3 bases at J, with 16 bases in the middle. The CDR3, as DNA: TGTGCCAGCAGCTCGGACCGGGACGAAGTCTACGAGCAGTACTTC. Protein sequence: CASSSDRDEVYEQYF.

The chain has TRBV29-1 and TRBJ2-3; 8 bases are shared with TRBD2. This CDR3 comprises 14 residues. Germline CDR1 is SQVTM and CDR2 is ANQGSEA. CDR3 loop: CSASGLALPDTQYF. The DNA of the CDR3 is TGCAGTGCTTCCGGACTAGCCCTACCAGATACGCAGTATTTT.

The rearrangement joins TRBV6-5 to TRBJ2-7; TRBD1 agrees at 9 bases. Per germline, CDR1 MNHEY and CDR2 SVGAGI. The V gene end was trimmed by 4 bases and the J gene end by 3 bases; junction bases not matched to a gene: 7. The CDR3 sequence is 15 residues long. The CDR3 DNA is TGTGCCAGCAGTTGGTTCGACAGGGGGGGCTACGAGCAGTACTTC. Encoded protein: CASSWFDRGGYEQYF.

This chain links TRBV28 with TRBJ2-3; D may be TRBD1 (5 bases). V was pared by 3 bases and J by 2 bases, with 9 bases between. CDR3 length equals 14 residues. From germline, CDR1 is MDHEN and CDR2 SYDVKM. The CDR3 DNA follows: TGTGCCAGCAGTTTGATAGGGGACACAGATACGCAGTATTTT. Translating gives CASSLIGDTDTQYF.

The V call is TRBV28, the J call TRBJ1-1, with TRBD1 identical over 7 bases. The CDR3 runs 14 residues. The junction had 6 bases not matched to a gene; V was cut back by 4 bases and J by 4 bases. Germline CDR1 MDHEN, CDR2 SYDVKM. Here the CDR3 DNA reads TGTGCCAGCAGTTCAAGTTCAGGGGGCACTGAAGCTTTCTTT. This codes for CASSSSSGGTEAFF.